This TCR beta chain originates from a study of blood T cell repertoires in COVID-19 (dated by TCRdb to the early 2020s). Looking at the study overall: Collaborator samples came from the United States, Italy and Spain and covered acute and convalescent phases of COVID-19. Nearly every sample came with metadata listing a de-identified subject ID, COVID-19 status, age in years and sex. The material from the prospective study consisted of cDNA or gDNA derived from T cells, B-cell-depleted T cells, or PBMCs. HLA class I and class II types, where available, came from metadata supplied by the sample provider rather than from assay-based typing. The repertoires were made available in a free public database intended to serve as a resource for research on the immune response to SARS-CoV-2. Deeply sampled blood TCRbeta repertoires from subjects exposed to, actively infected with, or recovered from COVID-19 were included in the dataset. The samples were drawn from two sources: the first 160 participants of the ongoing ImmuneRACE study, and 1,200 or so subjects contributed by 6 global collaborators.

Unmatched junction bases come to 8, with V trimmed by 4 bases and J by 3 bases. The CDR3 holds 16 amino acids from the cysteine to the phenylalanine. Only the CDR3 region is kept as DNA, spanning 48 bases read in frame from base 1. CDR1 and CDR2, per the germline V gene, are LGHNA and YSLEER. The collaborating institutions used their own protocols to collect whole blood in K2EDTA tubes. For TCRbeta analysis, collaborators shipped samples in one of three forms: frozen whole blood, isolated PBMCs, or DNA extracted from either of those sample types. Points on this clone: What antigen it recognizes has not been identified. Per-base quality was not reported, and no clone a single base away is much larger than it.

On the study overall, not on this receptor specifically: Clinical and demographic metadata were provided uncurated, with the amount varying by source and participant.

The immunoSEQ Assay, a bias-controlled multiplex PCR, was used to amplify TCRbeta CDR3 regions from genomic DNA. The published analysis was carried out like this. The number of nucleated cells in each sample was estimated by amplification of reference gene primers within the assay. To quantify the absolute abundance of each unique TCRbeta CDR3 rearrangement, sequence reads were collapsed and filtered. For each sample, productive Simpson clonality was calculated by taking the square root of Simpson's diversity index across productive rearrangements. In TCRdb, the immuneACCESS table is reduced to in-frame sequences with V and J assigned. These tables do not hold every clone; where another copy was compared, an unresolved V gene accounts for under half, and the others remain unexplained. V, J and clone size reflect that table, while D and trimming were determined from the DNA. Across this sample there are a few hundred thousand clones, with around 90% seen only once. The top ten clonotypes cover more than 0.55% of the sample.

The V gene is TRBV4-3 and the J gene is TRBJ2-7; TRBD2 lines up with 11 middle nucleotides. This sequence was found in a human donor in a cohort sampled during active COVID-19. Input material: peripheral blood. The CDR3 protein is CASSLLTSGTIYEQYF. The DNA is TGCGCCAGCAGCCTCCTGACTAGCGGGACCATCTACGAGCAGTACTTC.